What follows are 20 T cell receptor beta chains derived from one specimen sequenced in a study of T-cell reconstitution after alpha-beta-depleted transplantation in children. Unique molecular identifiers were incorporated into the prepared TCRbeta library. TCRdb re-called the PCR reads through MiXCR, storing one row per CDR3 protein. The data contain roughly 500,000 distinct CDR3 sequences, around 12% of them singletons. The source material was PBMCs from the stem cell graft donor, sampled from the stem cell graft. Receptors originate from a human donor who donated a stem cell graft to a child with combined immunodeficiency.

This clonotype was seen repeatedly, ten times or more. The chain employs TRBV12-3 or TRBV12-4 and TRBJ2-5; TRBD2 matches at 9 bases. With V trimmed by 6 bases and J by 5 bases, 13 bases remained unmatched. The CDR3 is made up of 16 amino acids. The CDR3 DNA reads TGTGCCAGCAGCTACCAGACTAGCGGAGCGCGGGAGACCCAGTACTTC. This codes for CASSYQTSGARETQYF.

This clonotype has only a few counts. J is TRBJ2-7 and V is TRBV20-1, with D possibly being TRBD1 or TRBD2 (5 bases each). Germline V gives CDR1 DFQATT, CDR2 SNEGSKA (reference sequence). The CDR3 is made up of 14 amino acids. Trimming removed 6 bases from V and 2 bases from J, with 17 bases in between. This chain's CDR3 is CSAPPGRRTYEQYF. The CDR3 bases are TGCAGTGCGCCACCGGGACGTCGGACCTACGAGCAGTACTTC.

This clonotype has a count of ten or more. This chain joins TRBV28 and TRBJ1-2; possible D gene TRBD1, 6 bases. Trimming left V 3 bases short and J 5 bases short, with 16 bases between. The V gene's germline CDR1 is MDHEN and CDR2 SYDVKM. This CDR3 has 15 residues. The CDR3 region is CASSFNLGQSYGYTF. The CDR3 DNA reads TGTGCCAGCAGTTTTAATCTAGGACAGTCTTATGGCTACACCTTC.

V and J are TRBV10-3 and TRBJ2-1, with TRBD2 identical over 8 bases. V lost 3 bases, J lost 8 bases, and 9 bases stayed unmatched. This CDR3 has 15 amino acids. Per germline, CDR1 ENHRY and CDR2 SYGVKD. This chain's CDR3 is CAISDPLAAKDEQFF. The CDR3 coding sequence is TGTGCCATCAGTGACCCACTAGCGGCAAAGGATGAGCAGTTCTTC.

This clonotype was picked up a small number of times. V gene TRBV5-1 combines with J gene TRBJ2-5, with TRBD2 identical over 11 bases. V was pared by 5 bases and J by 5 bases, with 5 bases of the junction left unmatched. The germline gives CDR1 SGHRS, CDR2 YFSETQ. The CDR3 consists of 14 residues. The DNA of the CDR3 is TGCGCCAGCAGTATAGCGGGAGGGTCTGAGACCCAGTACTTC. Translation: CASSIAGGSETQYF.

This clonotype was recorded at least ten times. The genes are TRBV12-3 or TRBV12-4 and TRBJ2-1; D is tentatively TRBD1 or TRBD2 (6 bases each). Trimming removed 5 bases from V and 8 bases from J, with 10 bases in between. This CDR3 is 12 amino acids long. CDR3 protein: CASSGGPHEQFF. The CDR3 coding sequence is TGTGCCAGCAGTGGGGGGCCCCATGAGCAGTTCTTC.

The table lists this clonotype with a few counts. In DNA, the CDR3 is TGTGCCAGCACCCGGGAGGACAGGGGGCCGGGGGAGACCCAGTACTTC. This sequence encodes CASTREDRGPGETQYF. The J gene is TRBJ2-5, the V gene TRBV28, with 11 bases fitting TRBD1. This CDR3 is built from 16 residues. CDR1 and CDR2 from the germline V gene are MDHEN and SYDVKM. Losses at the gene ends were 7 bases for V and 5 bases for J; bases not matched to a gene: 12.

V and J are TRBV20-1 and TRBJ2-1; D is tentatively TRBD1 or TRBD2 (5 bases each). Germline CDR1 and CDR2: DFQATT and SNEGSKA (reference sequence). This CDR3 spans 16 amino acids. The CDR3, as DNA: TGCAGCCAACTACCGGACCTATTCTCACGGGGCCATGAGCAGTTCTTC. Translated, it gives CSQLPDLFSRGHEQFF.

This clonotype has only a few counts. The chain links TRBV29-1 to TRBJ1-3; the D is unclear. Trimming removed 3 bases from V and 2 bases from J, with 8 bases in between. This CDR3 comprises 13 residues. Germline V gene sequence: CDR1 SQVTM, CDR2 ANQGSEA. CDR3 region: CSVDSNPGNTIYF. The CDR3 DNA reads TGCAGCGTTGACAGCAATCCTGGAAACACCATATATTTT.

The chain links TRBV4-2 to TRBJ2-3, with 9 bases aligning to TRBD1. The CDR3 runs to 18 residues. Germline lookup yields CDR1 LGHNA and CDR2 YNFKEQ. Trimming at V came to 3 bases and at J to 1 base, leaving 11 bases not matched to a gene. The CDR3 coding sequence is TGTGCCAGCAGCCAGGGCGACAGGGGGTCCTGGGGCACAGATACGCAGTATTTT. Translated: CASSQGDRGSWGTDTQYF.

The J gene is TRBJ1-6, the V gene TRBV20-1; D might be TRBD1 (6 bases). Germline loops: CDR1 DFQATT, CDR2 SNEGSKA (reference sequence). V was pared by 6 bases and J by 7 bases, with 13 bases between. CDR3 length: 13 amino acids. The CDR3 region is CSAGGPPNSPLHF. The CDR3 nucleotides read TGCAGTGCCGGGGGCCCCCCCAATTCACCCCTCCACTTT.

The CDR3 here is CASSPPGTYVADTQYF. Here the CDR3 DNA reads TGTGCCAGCTCACCACCCGGGACATATGTTGCAGATACGCAGTATTTT. This chain uses TRBV18 with TRBJ2-3; D is perhaps TRBD1 (6 bases). With 0 bases removed from V and 4 bases from J, the gap between germline ends came to 14 bases. The V gene's germline CDR1 is KGHSH and CDR2 LQKENI. The CDR3 has 16 amino acids. The whole variable domain, remainder taken from reference TRBV18 and TRBJ2-3, is NAGVMQNPRHLVRRRGQEARLRCSPMKGHSHVYWYRQLPEEGLKFMVYLQKENIIDESGMPKERFSAEFPKEGPSILRIQQVVRGDSAAYFCASSPPGTYVADTQYFGPGTRLTVL.

This clonotype was detected a few times. The V call is TRBV20-1, the J call TRBJ1-1, with TRBD1 as a possible D gene (5 bases). The CDR3 has 14 residues. Germline CDR1 and CDR2: DFQATT and SNEGSKA (reference sequence). V lost 6 bases to trimming and J lost 3 bases, with 17 bases between them. The CDR3 loop reads CSAPRRDGDTEAFF. The CDR3 DNA is TGCAGTGCCCCGAGGCGGGACGGAGACACTGAAGCTTTCTTT.

The V call is TRBV11-1, the J call TRBJ2-5, with D tentatively TRBD2 (6 bases). The CDR3 is 12 residues long. V was shortened by 6 bases and J by 4 bases, with 9 bases between the two germline ends. Germline CDR1 is SGHAT and CDR2 is FQDESV (reference sequence). The CDR3 spells CASRGDSETQYF. The CDR3 bases are TGTGCCAGCAGAGGGGACTCAGAGACCCAGTACTTC.

This clonotype was picked up a small number of times. J is TRBJ1-5 and V is TRBV5-8; 8 bases map to TRBD1. The V gene's germline CDR1 is SGHTS and CDR2 YDEGEE. The junction had 2 bases not matched to a gene; V was cut back by 0 bases and J by 0 bases. CDR3 length: 16 amino acids. The CDR3 reads CASSLVGQGSNQPQHF. The CDR3 nucleotides read TGTGCCAGCAGCTTGGTCGGACAGGGTAGCAATCAGCCCCAGCATTTT.

V is TRBV5-1 and J is TRBJ2-7, with D possibly being TRBD2 (5 bases). Germline values: CDR1 SGHRS, CDR2 YFSETQ. Trimming took 4 bases from V and 0 from J, leaving 14 bases between them. The CDR3 spans 15 residues. This CDR3 reads CASSVRADLSYEQYF. The CDR3 nucleotides are TGCGCCAGCAGCGTGCGGGCCGACCTCTCCTACGAGCAGTACTTC.

There are many counts of this clonotype. CDR3 loop: CASSPRERTGSYEQYF. The DNA of the CDR3 is TGTGCCAGCAGCCCCCGGGAGAGGACAGGGTCCTACGAGCAGTACTTC. The chain is built from TRBV3-1 and TRBJ2-7; 8 bases are shared with TRBD1. Unmatched junction bases numbered 9, after V lost 4 bases and J lost 1 base. The CDR3 length is 16 residues. The germline gives CDR1 LGHDT, CDR2 YNNKEL (reference sequence).

This clonotype was seen a handful of times. The chain uses TRBV2 and TRBJ2-7; 9 bases line up with TRBD1. Germline CDR1 SNHLY, CDR2 FYNNEI. Trimming removed 6 bases from V and 2 bases from J; junction bases left unmatched: 8. The CDR3 extends over 15 amino acids. CDR3 sequence: CASRETGGFTYEQYF. CDR3 sequence (DNA): TGTGCCAGCAGAGAGACAGGGGGATTTACCTACGAGCAGTACTTC.

The chain employs TRBV29-1 and TRBJ1-5; 9 bases align to TRBD1. The germline gives CDR1 SQVTM, CDR2 ANQGSEA. This CDR3 region has 13 residues. Unmatched junction bases numbered 7, after V lost 6 bases and J lost 7 bases. The CDR3 spells CSVEQGAGQPQHF. CDR3 DNA sequence: TGCAGCGTCGAACAGGGGGCTGGCCAGCCCCAGCATTTT.

In its sample, this clonotype was seen a few times. The chain uses TRBV5-6 and TRBJ1-2; no clear D gene. V was cut by 4 bases and J by 2 bases, with 9 bases left in between. The CDR3 consists of 13 residues. Looked up from germline, CDR1 is SGHDT and CDR2 is YYEEEE. This CDR3 reads CASSQAENYGYTF. The CDR3 bases are TGTGCCAGCAGCCAGGCGGAGAACTATGGCTACACCTTC.